This TCR beta chain was captured by sequencing in a study of blood T cells in healthy people across ages. Approximately 10 milliliters of peripheral blood were drawn from each donor into EDTA-treated tubes. Every sample yielded at least 7 million isolated PBMCs. V gave up 4 bases and J gave up 0 bases, with 20 bases separating them. Germline V gives CDR1 GTSNPN, CDR2 SVGIG (reference sequence). The CDR3 is made up of 17 amino acids. A second PCR, run for roughly 7 to 11 cycles, used a sample-barcoded 5' primer plus a J-beta primer mix. From the 5' RACE reads, TCRdb called clonotypes with MiXCR, one entry per CDR3 protein. The sample yields hundreds of thousands of distinct CDR3 sequences, around 45% seen once. Study findings and constraints: It was found that TCR beta diversity correlated strongly with the percentage of naive T cells.

Comments on this clonotype: Antigen specificity is unknown.

Sequenced input: blood. The gene calls are TRBV30 and TRBJ2-3; tentatively, D is TRBD1 or TRBD2 (5 bases each). The TCR was taken from an older woman in good health. CDR3 nucleotides: TGTGCCTGGACCGGGGCCGCTATCGGGACCAGCACAGATACGCAGTATTTT. Protein product: CAWTGAAIGTSTDTQYF. Full variable domain (remainder filled in from reference TRBV30 and TRBJ2-3): SQTIHQWPATLVQPVGSPLSLECTVEGTSNPNLYWYRQAAGRGLQLLFYSVGIGQISSEVPQNLSASRPQDRQFILSSKKLLLSDSGFYLCAWTGAAIGTSTDTQYFGPGTRLTVL.